Given below is one T cell receptor beta chain in context. As handled by the study authors: Amplification with reference gene primers provided the estimates of nucleated cell counts. TCRdb keeps only in-frame clones here, not all; method: immunoSEQ multiplex PCR. V and J calls and clone size come straight from that table; D and trimming were deduced from the DNA. The sample records approximately 160,000 clones, 84% being singletons. This sample was taken from a study of blood T cell repertoires in COVID-19. Looking at the study overall: PBMCs, B-cell-depleted T cells, or T cells provided the cDNA or gDNA that made up the material.

The CDR3 is made up of 16 amino acids. The V and J ends lost 0 bases and 6 bases, in that order; junction bases with no gene match: 11. Germline CDR1 reads SGHRS; CDR2 reads YFSETQ. This chain joins TRBV5-1 and TRBJ2-7, with 8 bases fitting TRBD2. Sequencing was carried out using peripheral blood. The clonotype was recovered from a woman aged 80 or older with acute or convalescent COVID-19. The CDR3, as DNA: TGCGCCAGCAGCTTGGGAGCGGGGGCTACAGCATCCGAGCAGTACTTC. Residues: CASSLGAGATASEQYF.